This TCR beta chain emerged from a study of shared clonotypes between healthy human individuals. The healthy adult donors were HIV-negative and reported no recent acute infections or vaccinations. Each unsorted sample relied on 90 million or so PBMCs as its source of genomic DNA. For each subset, genomic DNA was distributed in equal portions over several immunoSEQ plates. The assay was immunoSEQ multiplex PCR, and TCRdb's table has in-frame clones only and misses some. The table has fewer than 600,000 clones, about 76% seen once. General study points: Sampling was confined to blood; repertoires within tissues likely differ.

A few counts support this clone. Antigen: not known. The sample has other DNA sequences that encode this CDR3 too. Trimming removed 4 bases at V and 4 bases at J, with 10 bases between. The germline V gene has CDR1 SQVTM and CDR2 ANQGSEA. The CDR3 sequence is 12 residues long. This rearrangement joins TRBV29-1 to TRBJ1-1; perhaps TRBD1 as D (6 bases). Input material: PBMCs. This TCR was recovered from a woman in her 40s in good health. Some clones in this sample may be carry-over from other donors' samples. CDR3 sequence (DNA): TGCAGCGTTGGCGGCAGGGGCACTGAAGCTTTCTTT. It codes for CSVGGRGTEAFF. Full variable domain (remainder filled in from reference TRBV29-1 and TRBJ1-1): SAVISQKPSRDICQRGTSLTIQCQVDSQVTMMFWYRQQPGQSLTLIATANQGSEATYESGFVIDKFPISRPNLTFSTLTVSNMSPEDSSIYLCSVGGRGTEAFFGQGTRLTVV.